This record concerns one T cell receptor (beta chain) sequence. It has no known antigen specificity. No clone much larger than this one lies a single base away; base qualities are absent. The time point label here, explained by the study, means: baseline before first vaccination. Vaccinee samples came from UK trials COV001 and COV002, including a single-blind randomized controlled phase 2/3 trial of AZD1222 (ChAdOx1 nCoV-19) in healthy adults. For TCRbeta chain sequencing, PBMC samples from trial participants were taken at day 0 and at day 28 after the second dose. The sample belongs to a study of T cell responses to AZD1222 COVID-19 vaccine (dated by TCRdb to about 2021). Broadly, across the study: AZD1222 recipients whose second dose came at about 4 weeks and those whose second dose came at about 12 weeks were combined into one group, since spike-specific TCR depth and breadth did not differ between the two schedules. A total of 230 to 250 trial participants underwent TCR sequencing, of whom nearly 210 had received two doses of AZD1222 and about 25 had received two doses of the MenACWY control vaccine. Enrollment into the trials was organized by age into subgroups of 18-55, 56-69 and 70-plus years, and those subgroups contained approximately 160, 26 and 62 TCR-sequenced participants, respectively. The research as a whole found: Participants were mostly white British, with more females than males. The authors suggested clonal diversity may have been underestimated. In the small 56-69-year group, the increase in depth fell short of significance, most likely because of low power. The vaccine-associated CD4 TCRs covered the entire spike protein, and the dominant responses fell in regions 160-218 and 743-854. Because no day 14 peak-response samples were available, repertoires were characterized only after the peak T cell response. Reportedly, almost half of the unique spike-specific TCRs recognized epitopes lying outside the regions that are mutated in the B.1.351 and B.1.1.7 variants. Conclusions about previously exposed vaccinees are limited because only six or seven AZD1222 recipients were SARS-CoV-2 seropositive at baseline. A significant rise in spike-specific TCR breadth and depth was observed after two AZD1222 doses relative to day 0 and relative to MenACWY recipients.

The CDR3 spans 18 residues, from the cysteine through the phenylalanine. The kept DNA is CDR3 alone, 54 bases in frame from the first base. The germline V end is reduced by 4 bases and the J end by 4 bases; junction bases left unmatched: 16. According to the germline V gene, CDR1 reads MDHEN and CDR2 reads SYDVKM. The CDR3 regions of human TCRbeta chains were analyzed by immunosequencing. Per the authors' processing: TCRs in the repertoires were matched against a reference library of SARS-CoV-2-specific TCRs that had been generated with the MIRA antigen-specificity platform. Breadth meant the fraction of unique TCRs that were SARS-CoV-2-associated, whereas depth meant the fraction of total T cells that were SARS-CoV-2-associated. Using the MIRA data, every spike-specific TCR was mapped to the spike region that the TCR reacted to and assigned to either a CD4 or a CD8 class. Log10-transformed breadth and depth values were compared by one-way ANOVA with Sidak's multiple comparisons tests. The table was pulled from immuneACCESS by TCRdb, which kept in-frame rearrangements only. Such tables lose some clones; where checked, under half of the loss comes from unresolved V genes, and the rest has no known cause. V and J calls and clone size follow that table, whereas D and trimming were derived from the DNA. The sample table holds around 110,000 clones, of which less than 90% were seen once. The leading ten clones occupy around 7.5% of the sample.

The clonotype comes from an adult in good health. Sequenced material: peripheral blood, taken on day 0 of AZD1222 vaccination. The chain uses TRBV28 and TRBJ1-2, and TRBD1 matches 9 of the central bases. Read as DNA, the sequence is TGTGCCAGCAGTTCGGACCGGGACAGGGTAGTAGGCGTCTATGGCTACACCTTC. Translation gives CASSSDRDRVVGVYGYTF.